These T cell receptor beta chains were read from a single sample in a study of CD4 and CD8 cells across lung adenocarcinoma regions. TCRdb called the PCR reads again in MiXCR, with one record for every CDR3 protein. The table has about 20,000 distinct CDR3 sequences, about 50% seen once. Sequenced input: CD8+ T cells from the center of a lung tumor. These receptors originate from a female donor with lung adenocarcinoma. The CD4 and CD8 labels of this study may be unreliable. Each CDR3 is given with its conserved first and last residue. A D gene is named only where the DNA matches it firmly. The listing skips clone size in some rows; elsewhere it reads once, few, many or a size class.

CDR3 length	V gene	clone size	D gene	J gene	CDR3 protein	CDR3 DNA
13	TRBV7-2	many	.	TRBJ1-2	CASSLATVPGYTF	TGTGCCAGCAGCTTAGCGACAGTCCCCGGCTACACCTTC
15	TRBV4-1	.	.	TRBJ1-6	CASSQGPGAGSPLHF	TGCGCCAGCAGCCAGGGGCCGGGGGCGGGGTCACCCCTCCACTTT
12	TRBV7-2	.	.	TRBJ2-1	CASTSGFDEQFF	TGTGCCAGCACCTCCGGCTTCGATGAGCAGTTCTTC
13	TRBV28	.	.	TRBJ2-7	CASRGRDSYEQYF	TGTGCCAGCAGGGGCCGGGACTCCTACGAGCAGTACTTC
20	TRBV4-2	.	TRBD2	TRBJ2-1	CASSQSIGTSAIISYNEQFF	TGTGCCAGCAGCCAGTCGATCGGGACTAGCGCGATAATCTCCTACAATGAGCAGTTCTTC
13	TRBV6-1	.	.	TRBJ2-3	CASRWGSTDTQYF	TGTGCCAGCAGGTGGGGGAGCACAGATACGCAGTATTTT
16	TRBV6-1	.	.	TRBJ2-3	CASSVREGVNTGTQYF	TGTGCCAGCAGTGTGCGAGAGGGCGTGAACACCGGGACGCAGTATTTT
15	TRBV4-1	.	.	TRBJ1-1	CASSQSTGLGTEAFF	TGCGCCAGCAGCCAATCAACAGGGTTGGGCACTGAAGCTTTCTTT
10	TRBV25-1	.	.	TRBJ2-1	CASGENEQFF	TGTGCCAGCGGGGAGAATGAGCAGTTCTTC
14	TRBV10-1	.	.	TRBJ2-1	CASSLGRGAHEQFF	TGCGCCAGCAGCCTTGGTAGGGGGGCCCATGAGCAGTTCTTC
13	TRBV27	.	.	TRBJ2-4	CARGLCDADTQYF	TGTGCCAGGGGGCTGTGTGACGCAGACACGCAGTATTTC
15	TRBV12-3/TRBV12-4	many	.	TRBJ1-4	CASSIRGVSNEKLFF	TGTGCCAGCAGTATTAGGGGGGTGTCTAATGAAAAACTGTTTTTT
13	TRBV7-2	many	.	TRBJ2-1	CASAGQTYNEQFF	TGTGCCAGCGCTGGACAGACCTACAATGAGCAGTTCTTC
13	TRBV3-1	.	.	TRBJ2-1	CASSPWTRGEQFF	TGTGCCAGCAGCCCGTGGACCAGGGGTGAGCAGTTCTTC
14	TRBV10-1	medium-sized	.	TRBJ2-5	CASSESGRQETQYF	TGCGCCAGCAGTGAGTCAGGTCGACAAGAGACCCAGTACTTC
14	TRBV10-3	.	.	TRBJ2-4	CATNVPRHGNTQYF	TGTGCCACCAACGTCCCGCGTCACGGAAACACTCAGTACTTC
13	TRBV30	.	.	TRBJ1-2	CAWSLMGGGGYTF	TGTGCCTGGAGCCTTATGGGGGGCGGCGGCTACACCTTC
15	TRBV10-1	few	.	TRBJ2-7	CASSPGLWAKDTQYF	TGCGCCAGCAGTCCGGGGCTGTGGGCCAAAGATACGCAGTACTTC
13	TRBV27	large	.	TRBJ2-5	CASSLSAGGTQYF	TGTGCCAGCAGTTTATCCGCCGGGGGGACCCAGTACTTC
14	TRBV6-5	many	TRBD2	TRBJ2-1	CASSYSETSGRLFF	TGTGCCAGCAGTTACTCGGAGACTAGCGGGAGATTGTTCTTC
13	TRBV10-3	.	TRBD2	TRBJ2-3	CAISGRSTDTQYF	TGTGCCATTAGCGGGAGGAGCACAGATACGCAGTATTTT
15	TRBV10-3	once	.	TRBJ2-5	CAVGDGGRDEDTQYF	TGTGCCGTGGGTGACGGGGGCCGTGACGAAGATACGCAGTACTTC
17	TRBV11-2	.	.	TRBJ2-3	CASSLDPYRGNTDTQYF	TGTGCCAGCAGCTTAGATCCCTATCGCGGGAACACAGATACGCAGTATTTT
14	TRBV10-1	.	TRBD2	TRBJ2-4	CASSGERDKNIQYF	TGCGCCAGCAGTGGAGAGCGGGACAAAAACATTCAGTACTTC
14	TRBV6-1	.	.	TRBJ2-3	CASIWSSGQDTQYF	TGTGCCAGCATATGGTCTTCAGGCCAAGATACCCAGTATTTT
15	TRBV3-1	few	.	TRBJ2-3	CASSYLSPGTDTQYF	TGTGCCAGCAGCTACTTGTCCCCTGGCACAGATACGCAGTATTTT
15	TRBV6-2/TRBV6-3	many	.	TRBJ2-3	CATESLRLYADTQYF	TGTGCCACCGAGTCGCTTAGGCTTTACGCAGATACGCAGTATTTT
17	TRBV7-9	.	TRBD1	TRBJ2-1	CASSLRQGSSSYNEQFF	TGTGCCAGCAGCTTACGACAGGGGTCCAGCTCCTACAATGAGCAGTTCTTC
17	TRBV6-1	.	.	TRBJ2-2	CASSDALKGGRTGELYF	TGTGCCAGCAGTGATGCACTCAAGGGGGGGAGGACCGGGGAGCTGTATTTT
14	TRBV6-1	few	TRBD1	TRBJ1-2	CASRNDRANYGYTF	TGTGCCAGCAGGAACGACAGGGCTAACTATGGCTACACCTTC
15	TRBV27	.	.	TRBJ2-3	CAGGQGVGDQETQYF	TGTGCCGGGGGGCAGGGGGTAGGTGACCAAGAGACGCAGTATTTT
12	TRBV25-1	.	.	TRBJ1-1	CASTPGNTEAFF	TGTGCCAGCACGCCGGGGAACACTGAAGCTTTCTTT
17	TRBV3-1	.	.	TRBJ2-5	CASSQDRGVLAQETQYF	TGTGCCAGCAGCCAAGATAGGGGGGTCCTCGCCCAAGAGACCCAGTACTTC
16	TRBV27	.	TRBD2	TRBJ2-3	CASRGRGGGVTETQYF	TGTGCCAGCAGGGGGCGTGGGGGAGGGGTCACAGAGACGCAGTATTTC
17	TRBV6-5	few	.	TRBJ2-7	CASSYFDLREISYEQYF	TGTGCCAGCAGTTACTTCGACCTCCGGGAGATCTCCTACGAGCAGTACTTC
14	TRBV6-5	.	TRBD1	TRBJ1-6	CASSSGTGNSPLHF	TGTGCCAGCAGTTCCGGGACAGGGAACTCACCCCTCCACTTT
14	TRBV28	once	TRBD1	TRBJ2-1	CASSPNRGLFEQFF	TGTGCCAGCAGCCCGAACAGGGGGCTGTTTGAGCAGTTCTTC
14	TRBV6-1	.	.	TRBJ2-3	CAGSGAYGHGTQYF	TGTGCCGGGAGTGGAGCCTACGGTCACGGTACGCAGTATTTT
16	TRBV27	.	.	TRBJ2-4	CASRGQGVCNKKIQYF	TGTGCCAGCAGGGGACAAGGGGTGTGCAACAAAAAGATTCAGTACTTC
16	TRBV6-1	few	TRBD1	TRBJ2-5	CASSEMGTGGYETQYF	TGTGCCAGCAGTGAGATGGGGACAGGGGGCTATGAGACCCAGTACTTC
12	TRBV10-2	many	.	TRBJ2-1	CASSESENEQFF	TGCGCCAGCAGTGAGTCGGAGAATGAGCAGTTCTTC
15	TRBV6-1	.	.	TRBJ1-2	CASSRGYRERYGYTF	TGTGCCAGCAGCCGAGGCTACAGGGAGCGATATGGCTACACCTTC